This note documents a single T cell receptor (beta chain) sequence. The antigen is unknown. This record belongs to a study of cytomegalovirus exposure and HLA in healthy donors. It was with 60 Vbeta and 13 Jbeta primers that the PCR ran. The method was immunoSEQ multiplex PCR; TCRdb's version includes in-frame clones alone and lacks a portion of them. This repertoire shows approximately 150,000 clones, 72% found once; its top ten account for about 2.5%. Findings of the study overall: The study assumed roughly uniform donor sequencing depth for presence/absence analyses.

Germline trimming cut 2 bases from V and 1 base from J; bases unmatched to any gene: 3. This CDR3 is 15 amino acids long. Germline V lookup: CDR1 SGHTS, CDR2 YDEGEE. The sequenced sample consisted of PBMCs. The V call is TRBV5-8, the J call TRBJ1-5; 7 bases map to TRBD1. The clonotype originates from a human donor in good health. The CDR3 DNA sequence: TGTGCCAGCAGCTTCGAACAGGGGAGCAATCAGCCCCAGCATTTT. As protein: CASSFEQGSNQPQHF.